This T cell receptor (beta chain) derives from a study of neurological immune-mediated disorders. The sample holds many counts of this clonotype. What it binds is not known. TCRdb re-called the 5' RACE reads with MiXCR, one entry per CDR3 protein. The sample shows under 80,000 distinct CDR3 sequences, 4.5% to 5.5% of them seen only once. Study observations and caveats: Phylogenetic grouping assigned the repertoires of 18 of 34 multiple sclerosis patients to a single related-CDR3 cluster, which may represent a signature.

The CDR3 extends over 15 amino acids. Losses at the gene ends were 2 bases for V and 4 bases for J; bases not matched to a gene: 7. Sample: PBMCs. The chain joins TRBV12-3 or TRBV12-4 to TRBJ2-7; 8 bases line up with TRBD1. The clonotype originates from a woman in her 50s with multiple sclerosis. CDR3 sequence: CASSLTLDRVYEQYF. The CDR3 coding sequence is TGTGCCAGCAGTTTAACCCTGGACAGGGTATACGAGCAGTACTTC.